This T cell receptor beta chain emerged from a study of T cells after yellow fever vaccination. About the study: SMART-Seq v4 Ultra Low Input prepared libraries from low-cell fractions. General study findings and limits: Abundant clonotypes from the bulk population could get into FACS-sorted repertoires as contaminants. The study re-detected most primary-vaccination clones after the booster (nearly 97% CD4, roughly 91% CD8).

The CDR3 loop spans 13 amino acids. V was trimmed by 2 bases and J by 3 bases, leaving 10 bases between them. Germline V gives CDR1 GTSNPN, CDR2 SVGIG (reference sequence). Production of TCR cDNA was by 5'RACE template switching, which also added a universal primer site and UMIs. Via MiXCR, TCRdb re-called the 5' RACE reads, giving one row per CDR3 protein. Among 250,000 or so distinct CDR3 sequences, roughly 4% were seen once, and the ten largest hold about a fifth. In this sample, this clonotype turned up a few times. As yet, its antigen is unknown. J is TRBJ1-1 and V is TRBV30; D is ambiguous. The material was PBMCs, obtained 15 days after the yellow fever booster vaccination. This sequence originates from a man aged 18 to 29 who received the YFV17D yellow fever vaccine. Here the CDR3 DNA reads TGTGCCTGGAGTCCCCAGATAGACACTGAAGCTTTCTTT. This sequence encodes CAWSPQIDTEAFF. The complete variable domain, with remaining parts taken from reference TRBV30 and TRBJ1-1, reads SQTIHQWPATLVQPVGSPLSLECTVEGTSNPNLYWYRQAAGRGLQLLFYSVGIGQISSEVPQNLSASRPQDRQFILSSKKLLLSDSGFYLCAWSPQIDTEAFFGQGTRLTVV.